The clone carrying this TCR beta chain occurred many times. This sample is drawn from a study of T cells in Graves' hyperthyroidism and ophthalmopathy. The investigators amplified TCR beta CDR3 regions from RNA transcripts. Using the HTBI primer set, a first-round RT-PCR was run on the TCR CDR3. In TCRdb, the multiplex PCR reads were re-called with MiXCR into one record per CDR3 protein. Found here are about 250,000 distinct CDR3 sequences, around 15% of them singletons; the top ten hold about 30%. The CDR3 covers 15 residues. After removal of 5 bases from V and 3 bases from J, the junction contained 11 bases not matched to a gene. CDR1 SGHRS and CDR2 YFSETQ come from the germline V gene.

The receptor comes from a woman aged 45-65 years with Graves' hyperthyroidism that later progressed to Graves' ophthalmopathy. Source material: blood. This chain uses TRBV5-1 with TRBJ2-7; TRBD2 matches 7 bases. The CDR3 region has the DNA TGCGCCAGCAGTTACTCCCCCGGGACTAACTACGAGCAGTACTTC. Its translation is CASSYSPGTNYEQYF.